Listed below are T cell receptor beta chains from one sample, sequenced in a study of T cell responses to AZD1222 COVID-19 vaccine. Method: immunoSEQ multiplex PCR; TCRdb's copy keeps in-frame clones and lacks some. This sample's table reports about 140,000 clones. Specimen: peripheral blood. The receptors come from an adult in good health. Each CDR3 is given with its conserved first and last residue. A D gene is named only where the DNA matches it firmly.

J | D | V | CDR3 | DNA
TRBJ2-1 | - | TRBV18 | CASSPNRQYQTYNEQFF | TGTGCCAGCTCACCTAACCGACAGTATCAAACCTACAATGAGCAGTTCTTC
TRBJ1-1 | - | TRBV2 | CASRAGGTEAFF | TGTGCCAGCAGGGCTGGAGGCACTGAAGCTTTCTTT
TRBJ1-4 | - | TRBV7-8 | CASSLSGRGANEKLFF | TGTGCCAGCAGCTTAAGCGGGCGGGGAGCTAATGAAAAACTGTTTTTT
TRBJ1-2 | - | TRBV3-1/TRBV3-2 | CASSPTGADYGYTF | TGTGCCAGCAGCCCAACCGGGGCTGACTATGGCTACACCTTC
TRBJ2-2 | - | TRBV5-1 | CASSLVDRSDGELFF | TGCGCCAGCAGCTTGGTCGACAGGTCTGACGGGGAGCTGTTTTTT
TRBJ1-1 | - | TRBV18 | CASSPLGGTEAFF | TGTGCCAGCTCTCCTCTGGGGGGCACTGAAGCTTTCTTT
TRBJ1-2 | - | TRBV6-5 | CASSPQGGFHGYTF | TGTGCCAGCAGCCCCCAGGGAGGGTTTCATGGCTACACCTTC
TRBJ2-1 | - | TRBV27 | CASSLSSASSSSYNEQFF | TGTGCCAGCAGTTTATCGTCGGCTAGCTCTAGCTCCTACAATGAGCAGTTCTTC
TRBJ1-1 | TRBD1 | TRBV5-6 | CASSKTGVNTEAFF | TGTGCCAGCAGCAAGACAGGGGTGAACACTGAAGCTTTCTTT
TRBJ1-2 | TRBD1 | TRBV12-3/TRBV12-4 | CASNKQGAGGYTF | TGTGCCAGCAACAAGCAGGGGGCGGGTGGCTACACCTTC
TRBJ1-1 | - | TRBV28 | CASSLSGGLYLNTEAFF | TGTGCCAGCAGTTTATCGGGGGGCCTCTACTTGAACACTGAAGCTTTCTTT
TRBJ2-2 | - | TRBV7-3 | CASSYLLGQGELFF | TGTGCCAGCAGCTACCTCCTAGGGCAGGGAGAGCTGTTTTTT
TRBJ2-1 | TRBD2 | TRBV19 | CASSPLQAGAYNEQFF | TGTGCCAGTAGTCCCCTCCAAGCGGGGGCTTACAATGAGCAGTTCTTC
TRBJ1-4 | - | TRBV4-2 | CASSQDPGGDEKLFF | TGTGCCAGCAGCCAAGACCCGGGAGGAGATGAAAAACTGTTTTTT
TRBJ2-1 | - | TRBV7-8 | CASSSQSLNTEFF | TGTGCCAGCAGCTCGCAGAGTTTGAACACGGAGTTCTTC
TRBJ1-5 | - | TRBV9 | CASSVGAGGNQPQHF | TGTGCCAGCAGCGTGGGGGCTGGGGGCAATCAGCCCCAGCATTTT
TRBJ2-1 | - | TRBV3-1/TRBV3-2 | CASSLGGHNEQFF | TGTGCCAGCAGCCTTGGGGGGCACAATGAGCAGTTCTTC
TRBJ2-3 | TRBD1 | TRBV7-9 | CASTLLDRATDTQYF | TGTGCCAGCACCTTGCTGGACAGGGCTACAGATACGCAGTATTTT
TRBJ2-2 | - | TRBV7-6 | CASSRRNPGELFF | TGTGCCAGCAGCCGACGCAATCCCGGGGAGCTGTTTTTT
TRBJ2-3 | TRBD1 | TRBV30 | CAWNQDRRTGTDTQYF | TGTGCCTGGAACCAGGACAGGCGAACTGGCACAGATACGCAGTATTTT
TRBJ1-5 | TRBD1 | TRBV20-1 | CSASQGQIPNQPQHF | TGCAGTGCTAGTCAGGGACAGATCCCAAATCAGCCCCAGCATTTT
TRBJ2-5 | - | TRBV6-5 | CASVAQLGETQYF | TGTGCCAGCGTCGCCCAGCTGGGTGAGACCCAGTACTTC
TRBJ1-1 | TRBD1 | TRBV5-8 | CASSDGQGFTEAFF | TGTGCCAGCAGCGATGGACAGGGGTTCACTGAAGCTTTCTTT
TRBJ2-7 | - | TRBV21-1 | CASSKVSAVAYEQYF | TGTGCCAGCAGCAAAGTGTCCGCAGTTGCCTACGAGCAGTACTTC
TRBJ1-2 | TRBD1 | TRBV12-3/TRBV12-4 | CASSQGGRGGYTF | TGTGCCAGCAGTCAGGGGGGCCGGGGTGGCTACACCTTC
TRBJ1-6 | - | TRBV11-3 | CASSLGSDRLGTPLHF | TGTGCCAGCAGCTTAGGATCCGACAGGCTGGGGACACCCCTCCACTTT
TRBJ2-3 | TRBD1 | TRBV27 | CASSSTGNTQYF | TGTGCCAGCAGTTCGACAGGGAATACGCAGTATTTT
TRBJ2-1 | - | TRBV18 | CASSSGEEKNEQFF | TGTGCCAGCTCATCCGGGGAGGAGAAGAATGAGCAGTTCTTC
TRBJ1-1 | TRBD1 | TRBV29-1 | CSVEGGTGDADTEAFF | TGCAGCGTTGAAGGGGGGACAGGGGATGCGGACACTGAAGCTTTCTTT
TRBJ2-7 | TRBD1 | TRBV5-6 | CASSRDRVGYEQYF | TGTGCCAGCAGCCGCGACAGGGTTGGCTACGAGCAGTACTTC
TRBJ2-5 | - | TRBV12-2 | CASRLGGTSSGRETQYF | TGTGCAAGTCGCTTAGGTGGGACTAGCTCGGGTAGAGAGACCCAGTACTTC
TRBJ2-2 | - | TRBV24-1 | CAPPSSGELFF | TGTGCCCCCCCCTCATCCGGGGAGCTGTTTTTT
TRBJ1-1 | - | TRBV5-1 | CASSLDGGDTEAFF | TGCGCCAGCAGCTTGGACGGGGGAGACACTGAAGCTTTCTTT
TRBJ1-1 | TRBD1 | TRBV19 | CAIATGDEAFF | TGTGCCATCGCGACAGGGGATGAAGCTTTCTTT
TRBJ2-3 | - | TRBV9 | CASSVGNSEGRDTQYF | TGTGCCAGCAGCGTAGGAAACTCGGAAGGGAGAGATACGCAGTATTTT
TRBJ1-3 | - | TRBV6-1 | CASSEWPGNTIYF | TGTGCCAGCAGTGAATGGCCCGGAAACACCATATATTTT